These 18 T cell receptor beta chains were sequenced from one sample in a study of OX40 agonist ivuxolimab in advanced cancers. Profiling relied on immunoSEQ multiplex PCR, and the TCRdb table lists in-frame clones only, not all of them. The table has approximately 100,000 clones, around 85% seen once. The sample was CD4+ or CD8+ T cells sorted from blood, taken in a trial of the OX40 agonist ivuxolimab. These receptors were collected from an adult with an advanced solid tumor such as melanoma, head and neck, liver or kidney cancer.

J is TRBJ2-7 and V is TRBV14; 8 nucleotides line up with TRBD1. Germline CDR1 reads SGHDN; CDR2 reads FVKESK. After removal of 4 bases from V and 3 bases from J, the junction contained 11 bases not matched to a gene. The CDR3 spans 16 residues. The CDR3 DNA sequence: TGTGCCAGCAGCCGACCAGGGGGGACAGGACGCTACGAGCAGTACTTC. Its translation: CASSRPGGTGRYEQYF.

The chain recombines TRBV27 with TRBJ2-3; TRBD2 aligns across 11 bases. Trimming removed 4 bases from V and 6 bases from J; junction bases left unmatched: 9. Germline V CDR1 and CDR2: MNHEY, SMNVEV (reference sequence). This CDR3 has 16 residues. Written as DNA, the CDR3 is TGTGCCAGCAGTTCGGGACTAGCGGACGGCCGGGATACGCAGTATTTT. Protein: CASSSGLADGRDTQYF.

CDR3 bases: TGTGCCAGCAGTTACTCGATACTCACAGATACGCAGTATTTT. Translating gives CASSYSILTDTQYF. The J gene is TRBJ2-3, the V gene TRBV6-6, with D uncertain. Trimming took off 0 bases at V and 2 bases at J, with 6 bases between the two ends. This CDR3 comprises 14 residues. Germline V gene data show CDR1 as MNHNY and CDR2 as SVGAGI (reference sequence).

V usage is TRBV27 and J usage is TRBJ2-7, with D hard to call. The germline V and J ends were trimmed by 2 bases and 1 base, with 6 bases remaining between them. This CDR3 has 13 amino acids. Germline CDR1 reads MNHEY; CDR2 reads SMNVEV (reference sequence). CDR3 sequence: CASSLTRSYEQYF. The CDR3 region has the DNA TGTGCCAGCAGTTTAACACGATCCTACGAGCAGTACTTC.

This chain connects TRBV5-8 to TRBJ2-1; the match to TRBD1 covers 12 bases. J was trimmed by 5 bases and V by 4 bases; bases with no gene match: 10. CDR1 is SGHTS, CDR2 YDEGEE, per germline. The CDR3 extends over 17 amino acids. CDR3 sequence: CASSPGQGATPDNEQFF. CDR3 sequence (DNA): TGTGCCAGCAGCCCGGGACAGGGGGCTACCCCTGACAATGAGCAGTTCTTC. Full variable domain (remainder filled in from reference TRBV5-8 and TRBJ2-1): EAGVTQSPTHLIKTRGQQATLRCSPISGHTSVYWYQQALGLGLQFLLWYDEGEERNRGNFPPRFSGRQFPNYSSELNVNALELEDSALYLCASSPGQGATPDNEQFFGPGTRLTVL.

The chain links TRBV7-2 to TRBJ1-2; D is unresolved. The CDR3 spans 14 residues. V dropped 5 bases and J dropped 1 base, with 11 bases sitting between them. The V gene's germline CDR1 is SGHTA and CDR2 FQGNSA. The CDR3 spells CASSRRSLNYGYTF. In DNA, the CDR3 is TGTGCCAGCAGCCGTCGGTCGCTTAACTATGGCTACACCTTC.

This clone was counted at least ten times. The rearrangement links TRBV6-1 to TRBJ2-1, with a tentative D call TRBD2 (5 bases). Per the germline V gene, CDR1 is MNHNS and CDR2 is SASEGT. The V and J ends lost 7 bases and 0 bases respectively, with 7 bases between them. The CDR3 loop spans 13 amino acids. This chain's CDR3 is CASKRTSYNEQFF. For the CDR3, the DNA is TGTGCCAGCAAGCGGACCTCCTACAATGAGCAGTTCTTC.

CDR3 region: CASSRLADDTDTQYF. The CDR3 DNA follows: TGTGCCAGCAGTCGCTTAGCGGATGACACAGATACGCAGTATTTT. V gene TRBV27 combines with J gene TRBJ2-3, with D perhaps TRBD2 (6 bases). The germline V gene encodes CDR1 MNHEY and CDR2 SMNVEV (reference sequence). V gave up 5 bases and J gave up 2 bases, with 14 bases separating them. The CDR3 consists of 15 residues.

Note on this clone: The identical CDR3 is also encoded by other nucleotide sequences in the sample. V gene TRBV28 combines with J gene TRBJ1-5, with D perhaps TRBD1 (6 bases). Germline V CDR1 and CDR2: MDHEN, SYDVKM. The V gene lost 4 bases and the J gene lost 7 bases, with 20 bases spanning the gap. This CDR3 region has 16 residues. CDR3 loop: CASSSGLRGGGQPQHF. The CDR3 coding sequence is TGTGCCAGCAGTTCAGGGCTCAGGGGTGGCGGGCAGCCCCAGCATTTT.

In DNA form, the CDR3 reads TGTGCCAGTAGTAAAGGACACTCCAGTTACTCTGGGGCCAACGTCCTGACTTTC. This gives the protein CASSKGHSSYSGANVLTF. The chain links TRBV19 to TRBJ2-6, with D possibly matching TRBD1 (5 bases). The CDR3 is 18 residues long. Germline loops: CDR1 LNHDA, CDR2 SQIVND (reference sequence). V dropped 4 bases and J dropped 0 bases, with 16 bases sitting between them.

A single count supports this clone. The chain carries TRBV5-6 and TRBJ1-1, with no clear D. V gave up 0 bases and J gave up 10 bases, with 10 bases separating them. Germline CDR1 is SGHDT and CDR2 is YYEEEE. The CDR3 consists of 12 residues. CDR3 nucleotide sequence: TGTGCCAGCAGCTTGGAAGAGCGGAGAGCTTTCTTT. Its protein product is CASSLEERRAFF. Variable domain in full (rest from reference TRBV5-6 and TRBJ1-1): DAGVTQSPTHLIKTRGQQVTLRCSPKSGHDTVSWYQQALGQGPQFIFQYYEEEERQRGNFPDRFSGHQFPNYSSELNVNALLLGDSALYLCASSLEERRAFFGQGTRLTVV.

This clone was counted only a few times. V usage is TRBV28 and J usage is TRBJ2-1; maybe TRBD1 (6 bases). V lost 8 bases, J lost 4 bases, and 15 bases lay in between. This CDR3 comprises 14 residues. The germline gives CDR1 MDHEN, CDR2 SYDVKM. The CDR3 nucleotides read TGTGCCAGCTTCCACAGGGACCCTTACAATGAGCAGTTCTTC. Translation: CASFHRDPYNEQFF.

The chain is built from TRBV19 and TRBJ1-2; 9 positions match TRBD1. Unmatched junction bases numbered 6, after V lost 6 bases and J lost 4 bases. Germline-derived CDR1 and CDR2 are LNHDA and SQIVND (reference sequence). The CDR3 totals 14 residues. CDR3 amino acids: CASRLPGQGYGYTF. CDR3 DNA sequence: TGTGCCAGTAGACTTCCGGGACAGGGCTATGGCTACACCTTC.

The rearrangement joins TRBV7-2 to TRBJ2-5, with D possibly matching TRBD1 (7 bases). Germline V gives CDR1 SGHTA, CDR2 FQGNSA. V was shortened by 0 bases and J by 10 bases, with 9 bases between the two germline ends. The CDR3 loop spans 12 amino acids. CDR3 loop: CASSLAQGGQYF. The CDR3 DNA reads as TGTGCCAGCAGCTTAGCGCAGGGGGGCCAGTACTTC. Supplemented by reference TRBV7-2 and TRBJ2-5, the full variable domain reads GAGVSQSPSNKVTEKGKDVELRCDPISGHTALYWYRQSLGQGLEFLIYFQGNSAPDKSGLPSDRFSAERTGGSVSTLTIQRTQQEDSAVYLCASSLAQGGQYFGPGTRLLVL.

The rearrangement links TRBV5-1 to TRBJ2-7; maybe TRBD1 (5 bases). V was cut by 0 bases and J by 2 bases, with 21 bases left in between. Germline CDR1 and CDR2: SGHRS and YFSETQ. The CDR3 has 18 residues. CDR3 sequence reads: CASSLEGGRRVNPYEQYF. In DNA form, the CDR3 reads TGCGCCAGCAGCTTGGAGGGCGGCCGCAGGGTAAACCCCTACGAGCAGTACTTC.

The rearrangement links TRBV5-1 to TRBJ2-1, with TRBD2 identical over 8 bases. Germline-derived CDR1 and CDR2 are SGHRS and YFSETQ. This CDR3 contains 15 residues. V was clipped by 4 bases and J by 3 bases; unmatched bases: 6. In DNA, the CDR3 is TGCGCCAGCAGCGATTTGACTAGCGACTACAATGAGCAGTTCTTC. Encoded protein: CASSDLTSDYNEQFF. The full variable domain, rest sourced from reference TRBV5-1 and TRBJ2-1, is KAGVTQTPRYLIKTRGQQVTLSCSPISGHRSVSWYQQTPGQGLQFLFEYFSETQRNKGNFPGRFSGRQFSNSRSEMNVSTLELGDSALYLCASSDLTSDYNEQFFGPGTRLTVL.

This chain joins TRBV5-3 and TRBJ2-2; D not resolved. TRBV5-3 is recorded as an ORF, its role being uncertain. The germline V and J ends were trimmed by 0 bases and 8 bases, with 2 bases remaining between them. The CDR3 contains 11 residues. This chain's CDR3 is CARSLVGELFF. CDR3 DNA sequence: TGTGCCAGAAGCTTGGTGGGGGAGCTGTTTTTT.

This clone was detected a few times. The chain joins TRBV30 to TRBJ1-1; the D gene is possibly TRBD1 (5 bases). The germline V and J ends were trimmed by 2 bases and 1 base, with 23 bases remaining between them. The germline V gene encodes CDR1 GTSNPN and CDR2 SVGIG (reference sequence). The CDR3 extends over 18 amino acids. CDR3 coding DNA: TGTGCCTGGAGTCCCCGGGGGAGGGCCCAGGGTCGGAACACTGAAGCTTTCTTT. Residues: CAWSPRGRAQGRNTEAFF.